Listed below are T cell receptor beta chains from one sample, sequenced in a study of OX40 agonist ivuxolimab in advanced cancers. Sequencing used immunoSEQ multiplex PCR; TCRdb keeps in-frame clones, though not all of them. The table shows roughly 45,000 clones, with 85% occurring only once. This material consisted of CD4+ or CD8+ T cells sorted from blood, taken in a trial of the OX40 agonist ivuxolimab. Source of these receptors: an adult with an advanced solid tumor such as melanoma, head and neck, liver or kidney cancer. The CDR3 runs from the conserved cysteine through the conserved F or W. Each record gives: V gene, J gene, CDR3 protein.

>TRBV4-2|TRBJ2-7
CASSQGSDYEQYF
>TRBV15|TRBJ2-4
CATSPGQGSIQYF
>TRBV7-9|TRBJ2-1
CASSLLDRAYNEQFF
>TRBV4-3|TRBJ1-2
CASSQDGQGGYGYTF
>TRBV7-9|TRBJ2-5
CASSKDGAQETQYF
>TRBV27|TRBJ2-7
CASPRDGVLLEQYF
>TRBV9|TRBJ2-2
CASSEPPGVSNTGELFF
>TRBV2|TRBJ1-2
CASSDTTGEFYGYTF
>TRBV6-5|TRBJ2-5
CASSYSGETQYF
>TRBV4-2|TRBJ1-1
CASSPYQGAEAFF
>TRBV13|TRBJ1-6
CASRLVGQGNSPLHF
>TRBV7-2|TRBJ2-2
CASSLGVSNTGELFF
>TRBV7-6|TRBJ2-1
CASSTTKDEQFF
>TRBV4-3|TRBJ1-4
CASSREILRNEKLFF
>TRBV6-6|TRBJ1-1
CASTRVVNTEAFF
>TRBV4-3|TRBJ1-4
CASSPKVGATNEKLFF
>TRBV27|TRBJ2-1
CASSFMDEQFF
>TRBV5-6|TRBJ1-2
CASSLTSSVGWLGYGYTF
>TRBV15|TRBJ2-3
CATSRAGTTDTQYF
>TRBV27|TRBJ1-2
CASVTGGGGYTF
>TRBV9|TRBJ1-5
CASSTSYSNQPQHF
>TRBV5-6|TRBJ2-5
CASSLAWEGGEETQYF
>TRBV27|TRBJ2-3
CASSSGTVSTDTQYF
>TRBV6-5|TRBJ2-5
CASSSDRDLQETQYF
>TRBV9|TRBJ2-2
CASSDRGWAGELFF
>TRBV6-5|TRBJ2-5
CASSYWGSGGVETQYF
>TRBV15|TRBJ2-3
CATSRDADLADTQYF
>TRBV6-4|TRBJ2-3
CASSLAGGLTDTQYF
>TRBV11-2|TRBJ1-1
CASSSGGAGTEAFF
>TRBV7-3|TRBJ2-1
CASSSSTGLVGNEQFF
>TRBV28|TRBJ1-1
CASSPLATEAFF
>TRBV11-2|TRBJ2-1
CASSLGNYNEQFF
>TRBV29-1|TRBJ2-7
CSVARGRGLSYEQYF
>TRBV7-9|TRBJ2-2
CASSPTSGANTGELFF
>TRBV19|TRBJ2-7
CASSMSQGGYEQYF
>TRBV28|TRBJ1-4
CASSPGGPWEKLFF
>TRBV7-9|TRBJ1-2
CASSSTVISNYGYTF
>TRBV19|TRBJ1-1
CASSIGGLLDTEAFF
>TRBV6-7|TRBJ1-1
CASSLRAANTEAFF
>TRBV27|TRBJ2-1
CASSPYQQGNTEFF
>TRBV9|TRBJ1-1
CASSTSGTGIGTEAFF
>TRBV27|TRBJ2-7
CASSLASTSYEQYF
>TRBV10-2|TRBJ1-2
CASSESRQGADYGYTF
>TRBV28|TRBJ1-1
CASSFGGGTEAFF
>TRBV11-2|TRBJ1-1
CASSLLTEAFF
>TRBV7-2|TRBJ2-7
CASSLARAGGSYEQYF
>TRBV21-1|TRBJ1-4
CASKRHEKLFF
>TRBV19|TRBJ2-1
CASSIGGPYNEQFF